This T cell receptor beta chain was observed in a study of response to subunit inactivated influenza vaccine. One entry per CDR3 protein results from TCRdb running MiXCR on the RT-PCR reads. Here the sample spans about 540,000 distinct CDR3 sequences, roughly 25% being singletons. The same data also contributed to another study, on T cells expressing NK-cell markers. That investigation notes: A 5'RACE template switching approach incorporating UMIs was used to make TCR beta cDNA. Obtained from sorted CD3+CD56+NKG2C+, CD3+CD56+NKG2C- and CD3+CD56-NKG2C+ T cells were the TCR beta repertoires. Seven of the eight sequenced donors were classified as HCMV-seropositive, and one was classified as seronegative.

The material was CD4+ T cells sorted from PBMCs, obtained 11 to 12 days after vaccination. This TCR derives from a man in his forties or fifties who received an inactivated influenza vaccine.

The DNA of the CDR3 is TGCAGCGTGGGGAAGGGCGGGTTCGTCGAGCAGTACTTC. It translates to CSVGKGGFVEQYF. V is TRBV29-1 and J is TRBJ2-7, with a weak D call TRBD2 (5 bases). Trimming stripped 6 bases from V and 6 bases from J, with 18 bases between. There are 13 residues in the CDR3. CDR1 and CDR2 from the germline V gene are SQVTM and ANQGSEA.